A selection of T cell receptor beta chains follows, all from one sample in a study of radiotherapy plus CTLA-4 blockade in lung cancer. The repertoire was sequenced with immunoSEQ multiplex PCR; TCRdb's copy has only in-frame clones and lacks some. This sample has more than 80,000 clones, with over 65% found just once. Sequenced material: peripheral blood, taken from a patient treated with radiotherapy plus ipilimumab. The receptor set was obtained from a human donor with non-small cell lung cancer that progressed on radiotherapy plus ipilimumab. Some clones in this sample may be carry-over from other donors' samples. CDR3s include the opening cysteine and the closing phenylalanine or tryptophan. The order of the fields is CDR3 DNA, CDR3 protein, clone size, J gene, D gene, V gene. D genes are given only for firm matches. Clone sizes are given selectively: once, few, many, or a class where the clone is expanded.

TGTGCCAGCAGCCCCCGGTGGTCCGGTGGAAACACCATATATTTT,CASSPRWSGGNTIYF,NA,TRBJ1-3,NA,TRBV9
TGTGCCAGCAGTGTTCTAGCGGGGGGGGTTGCTGAGCAGTTCTTC,CASSVLAGGVAEQFF,NA,TRBJ2-1,TRBD2,TRBV2
TGTGCCAGTGCGGGGGGGGACGCAGATACGCAGTATTTT,CASAGGDADTQYF,NA,TRBJ2-3,TRBD2,TRBV19
TGTGCCAGCAGTGGACGACAGCAACCAACTAATGAAAAACTGTTTTTT,CASSGRQQPTNEKLFF,NA,TRBJ1-4,NA,TRBV6-6
TGTGCCAGCAGTGGACAGGGGGCCACTGAAGCTTTCTTT,CASSGQGATEAFF,once,TRBJ1-1,TRBD1,TRBV27
TGCGCCAGCACGAGGGTGCCTAATGAAAAACTGTTTTTT,CASTRVPNEKLFF,NA,TRBJ1-4,NA,TRBV5-1
TGTGCCAGCAGAAGACAGTCCGACACTGAAGCTTTCTTT,CASRRQSDTEAFF,NA,TRBJ1-1,NA,TRBV4-2
TGTGCCAGCAGCCCGACCGGGACAGGGGCGGGCGAGCAGTACTTC,CASSPTGTGAGEQYF,NA,TRBJ2-7,TRBD1,TRBV5-4
TGTGCCTCCGCGTATGGCGCTGGAAACACCATATATTTT,CASAYGAGNTIYF,few,TRBJ1-3,NA,TRBV13
TGTGCCAGCAGCCCTCCAAAGCGGGGGGGTCTATATGAGCAGTTCTTC,CASSPPKRGGLYEQFF,NA,TRBJ2-1,TRBD2,TRBV5-4
TGTGCCAGTATCCCGGTCGGCACCCCGAACACCGGGGAGCTGTTTTTT,CASIPVGTPNTGELFF,few,TRBJ2-2,NA,TRBV19
TGTGCCAGCAGTGTTGCGGGTACCGGGGAGCTGTTTTTT,CASSVAGTGELFF,NA,TRBJ2-2,NA,TRBV6-1
TGTGCCAGCAGTTTATCCCCCTTAGTTATTAGCACAGATACGCAGTATTTT,CASSLSPLVISTDTQYF,NA,TRBJ2-3,NA,TRBV27
TGCGCCAGCAGCTCACAGGCGACGGGAAATGAAAAACTGTTTTTT,CASSSQATGNEKLFF,NA,TRBJ1-4,NA,TRBV5-1
TGCAGCATCCGACACAGCCCCAATCAGCCCCAGCATTTT,CSIRHSPNQPQHF,NA,TRBJ1-5,NA,TRBV29-1
TGTGCCAGCAGCTTGACTAGCGGGGGAACAGATACGCAGTATTTT,CASSLTSGGTDTQYF,few,TRBJ2-3,TRBD2,TRBV5-4
TGTGCCAGCAGTCCAATTAGCAGATCCTACAATGAGCAGTTCTTC,CASSPISRSYNEQFF,NA,TRBJ2-1,NA,TRBV6-4
TGTGCCAGCAGTTTCCGGGACCCCTCCTACGAGCAGTACTTC,CASSFRDPSYEQYF,NA,TRBJ2-7,NA,TRBV27
TGTGCGAGCACGTTGGGGCCTAACACTGAAGCTTTCTTT,CASTLGPNTEAFF,NA,TRBJ1-1,NA,TRBV2
TGTGCCAGCAGCTCGCGGTCAGGGGGCGCGATCGTCCTGACTTTC,CASSSRSGGAIVLTF,NA,TRBJ2-6,TRBD1,TRBV5-5
TGTGCTAGTGGCGCGGGACAGGCGAATCAGCCCCAGCATTTT,CASGAGQANQPQHF,NA,TRBJ1-5,TRBD1,TRBV12-5
TGCGCCAGCAGCCGGGACATCCAAGGCGGGTCACCCCTCCACTTT,CASSRDIQGGSPLHF,NA,TRBJ1-6,NA,TRBV5-1
TGTGCCAGCAGCTCAGTCGGGAATTCACCCCTCCACTTT,CASSSVGNSPLHF,NA,TRBJ1-6,NA,TRBV7-9
TGTGCCAGCAGTGAAAGGCGAGGGGTTGAAAAGCCCCAGCATTTT,CASSERRGVEKPQHF,NA,TRBJ1-5,NA,TRBV2
TGTGCCAGCAGCGAATCTATGGGGACAACCTATCAGCCCCAGCATTTT,CASSESMGTTYQPQHF,NA,TRBJ1-5,NA,TRBV7-2
TGCAGCGTTCGGACAGGGGGTGGGAGGGAGCAGTTCTTC,CSVRTGGGREQFF,NA,TRBJ2-1,TRBD1,TRBV29-1
TGTGCCAGCAGCGTTAGGGCTAGCAATGAGCAGTTCTTC,CASSVRASNEQFF,few,TRBJ2-1,NA,TRBV9
TGCGCCAGCAGCTTGGCGTTAGCGGGGGGGCCGGAGACCTACGAGCAGTACTTC,CASSLALAGGPETYEQYF,NA,TRBJ2-7,TRBD2,TRBV5-1
TGTGCCAGCAGCTTAGGGGTCACAGATACGCAGTATTTT,CASSLGVTDTQYF,NA,TRBJ2-3,NA,TRBV7-2
TGCGCCAGCAGCCCGGACACCACTAACTATGGCTACACCTTC,CASSPDTTNYGYTF,NA,TRBJ1-2,NA,TRBV5-1
TGCGCCAGCAGCCTACAGAGGACAGGGCAGGAGACCCAGTACTTC,CASSLQRTGQETQYF,once,TRBJ2-5,TRBD1,TRBV5-1
TGCGCCAGCAGCCCCCTGGCACGCGGCAGCCAAGAGACCCAGTACTTC,CASSPLARGSQETQYF,NA,TRBJ2-5,NA,TRBV4-1
TGCGCCAGCAGCTTGAGCACAGGGGATTCGGGGGAGCTGTTTTTT,CASSLSTGDSGELFF,NA,TRBJ2-2,TRBD1,TRBV5-1
TGTGCCAGCAGTCAGGTTGGGGGCACCGGGGAGCTGTTTTTT,CASSQVGGTGELFF,few,TRBJ2-2,NA,TRBV6-1
TGCGCCAGCAGCTTGAGTCCTACCGGGGAGCTGTTTTTT,CASSLSPTGELFF,NA,TRBJ2-2,NA,TRBV5-1
TGCGCCAGCAGCCAAGACCCAGTAGGGGAAAAACTGTTTTTT,CASSQDPVGEKLFF,NA,TRBJ1-4,NA,TRBV4-3
TGTGCCAGCAGCGTAGATGGGACAGGGGTCAATGAGCAGTTCTTC,CASSVDGTGVNEQFF,NA,TRBJ2-1,TRBD1,TRBV9
TGTGCCAGCGGTAACGGGGTCTCTGGGGCCAACGTCCTGACTTTC,CASGNGVSGANVLTF,few,TRBJ2-6,NA,TRBV2
TGTGCCAGCAGCTTGGTCCTAGCGGGGAGTTACAATGAGCAGTTCTTC,CASSLVLAGSYNEQFF,NA,TRBJ2-1,TRBD2,TRBV5-4
TGCGCCAGCACGAGAGGGGCAGGGGAGGTCTACACCTTC,CASTRGAGEVYTF,NA,TRBJ1-2,NA,TRBV5-1
TGTGCCTGGAGTGTACGAGGGAGAAGCACAGATACGCAGTATTTT,CAWSVRGRSTDTQYF,NA,TRBJ2-3,NA,TRBV30
TGTGCCAGCAGCTTAATGCAGGCCGGGTTCTACGAGCAGTACTTC,CASSLMQAGFYEQYF,NA,TRBJ2-7,NA,TRBV11-2
TGTGCCAGCAGCCCGCTAGGGGCGCGGGGAGCTTTCTTT,CASSPLGARGAFF,NA,TRBJ1-1,NA,TRBV11-2
TGTGCCATCCAGGACCATGAGACCCAGTACTTC,CAIQDHETQYF,NA,TRBJ2-5,NA,TRBV21-1
TGTGCCAGCTCACCGGGACAGGGATTTGGCTATGGCTACACCTTC,CASSPGQGFGYGYTF,NA,TRBJ1-2,TRBD1,TRBV18
TGTGCCAGTAGGGATCCGGGGACAGGGAGGCCACCCCTCCACTTT,CASRDPGTGRPPLHF,NA,TRBJ1-6,TRBD1,TRBV19
TGCGCCAGCAGCCAACACAACTCTGGAAACACCATATATTTT,CASSQHNSGNTIYF,NA,TRBJ1-3,NA,TRBV4-3
TGTGCCAGTAGTACGGACTGGGGGGCTAACTATGGCTACACCTTC,CASSTDWGANYGYTF,few,TRBJ1-2,NA,TRBV19
TGTGCCAGCAGCGGTGGTTTATCTGGAAACACCATATATTTT,CASSGGLSGNTIYF,NA,TRBJ1-3,NA,TRBV5-4
TGTGCTAGTGGTACTGGTCGGACTAGCGCGGGGTACGAGCAGTACTTC,CASGTGRTSAGYEQYF,NA,TRBJ2-7,TRBD2,TRBV12-5
TGTGCCAGCAGTTTAGGTCAGCCCAGCGGGGGCTACGAGCAGTACTTC,CASSLGQPSGGYEQYF,NA,TRBJ2-7,TRBD2,TRBV27
TGTGCCTGGAGTGTTACAACTCATCAGCCCCAGCATTTT,CAWSVTTHQPQHF,NA,TRBJ1-5,NA,TRBV30
TGTGCCAGCTCACCGCGCCATGGTGAGCAGTTCTTC,CASSPRHGEQFF,NA,TRBJ2-1,NA,TRBV18
TGCGCCAGCAGCTTGGCGTCTAGCGGGGGGCTAGCCAAAAACATTCAGTACTTC,CASSLASSGGLAKNIQYF,once,TRBJ2-4,TRBD2,TRBV5-1
TGCGCCAGCAGCCGGTCGGGACAGGGGGGCGAGGACGAGCAGTACTTC,CASSRSGQGGEDEQYF,few,TRBJ2-7,TRBD1,TRBV4-3
TGTGCCAGCAGCCGGGGACTAGCGGGAACCTACGAGCAGTACTTC,CASSRGLAGTYEQYF,NA,TRBJ2-7,TRBD2,TRBV6-5
TGTGCCAGCGGAAAAGCGGGGGGTGCGGATACGCAGTATTTT,CASGKAGGADTQYF,NA,TRBJ2-3,TRBD2,TRBV6-5